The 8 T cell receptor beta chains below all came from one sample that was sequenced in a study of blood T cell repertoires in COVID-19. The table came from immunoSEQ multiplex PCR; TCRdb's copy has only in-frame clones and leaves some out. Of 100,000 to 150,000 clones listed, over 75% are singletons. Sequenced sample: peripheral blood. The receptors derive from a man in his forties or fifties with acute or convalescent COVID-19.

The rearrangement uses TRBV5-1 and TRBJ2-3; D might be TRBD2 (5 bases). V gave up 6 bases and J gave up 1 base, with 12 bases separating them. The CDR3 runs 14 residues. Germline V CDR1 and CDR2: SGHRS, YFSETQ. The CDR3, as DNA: TGCGCCAGCATCGAGGAAGCGGGCACAGATACGCAGTATTTT. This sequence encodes CASIEEAGTDTQYF. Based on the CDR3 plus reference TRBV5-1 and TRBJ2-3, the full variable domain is KAGVTQTPRYLIKTRGQQVTLSCSPISGHRSVSWYQQTPGQGLQFLFEYFSETQRNKGNFPGRFSGRQFSNSRSEMNVSTLELGDSALYLCASIEEAGTDTQYFGPGTRLTVL.

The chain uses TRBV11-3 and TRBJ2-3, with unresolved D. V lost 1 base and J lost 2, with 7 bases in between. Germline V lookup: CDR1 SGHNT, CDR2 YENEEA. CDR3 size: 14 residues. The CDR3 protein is CASSLGQNTDTQYF. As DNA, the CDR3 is TGTGCCAGCAGCTTAGGCCAGAACACAGATACGCAGTATTTT.

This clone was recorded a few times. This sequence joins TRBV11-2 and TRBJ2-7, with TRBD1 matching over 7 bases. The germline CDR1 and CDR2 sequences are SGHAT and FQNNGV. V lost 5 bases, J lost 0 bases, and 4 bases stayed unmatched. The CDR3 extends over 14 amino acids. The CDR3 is CASSMGQRSYEQYF. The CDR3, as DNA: TGTGCCAGCAGCATGGGACAGCGCTCCTACGAGCAGTACTTC.

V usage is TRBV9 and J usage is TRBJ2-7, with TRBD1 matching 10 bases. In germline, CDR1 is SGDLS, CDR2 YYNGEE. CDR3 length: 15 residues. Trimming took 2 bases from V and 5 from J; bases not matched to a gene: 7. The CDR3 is CASSVRTGGTDEQYF. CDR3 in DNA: TGTGCCAGCAGCGTTCGGACAGGGGGTACCGACGAGCAGTACTTC.

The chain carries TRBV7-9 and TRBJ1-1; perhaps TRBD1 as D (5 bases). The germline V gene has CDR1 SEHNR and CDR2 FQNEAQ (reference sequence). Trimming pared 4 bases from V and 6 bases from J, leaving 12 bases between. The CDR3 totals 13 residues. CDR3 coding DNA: TGTGCCAGCAGCTCTTCCAGGGCTGCTGAAGCTTTCTTT. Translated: CASSSSRAAEAFF.

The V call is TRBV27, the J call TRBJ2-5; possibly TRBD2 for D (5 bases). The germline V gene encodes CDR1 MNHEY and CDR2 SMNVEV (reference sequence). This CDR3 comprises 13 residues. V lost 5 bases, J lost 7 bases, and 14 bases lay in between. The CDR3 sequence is CASSPTTRGTQYF. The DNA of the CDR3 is TGTGCCAGCAGTCCCACGACCCGGGGGACCCAGTACTTC.

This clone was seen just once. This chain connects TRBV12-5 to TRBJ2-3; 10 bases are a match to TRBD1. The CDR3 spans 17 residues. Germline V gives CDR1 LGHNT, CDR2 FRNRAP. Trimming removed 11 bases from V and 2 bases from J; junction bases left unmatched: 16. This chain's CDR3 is CAASGTGDSETTDTQYF. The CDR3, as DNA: TGTGCTGCTTCCGGGACAGGGGATTCCGAGACCACAGATACGCAGTATTTT.

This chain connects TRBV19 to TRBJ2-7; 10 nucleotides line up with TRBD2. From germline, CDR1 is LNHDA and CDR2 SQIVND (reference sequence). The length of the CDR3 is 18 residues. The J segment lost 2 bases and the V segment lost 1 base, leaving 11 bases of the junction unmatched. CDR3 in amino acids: CASSIGPSGSPLTYEQYF. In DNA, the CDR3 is TGTGCCAGTAGTATAGGTCCTAGCGGGAGTCCCTTAACCTACGAGCAGTACTTC.